A single sample gave rise to the 30 T cell receptor beta chains below, sequenced in a study of T cells in Graves' hyperthyroidism and ophthalmopathy. The TCR beta CDR3 regions underwent amplification using RNA transcripts as the source. The primer set for the first-round RT-PCR of the TCR CDR3 was HTBI. TCRdb redid the calling of the multiplex PCR reads with MiXCR, one entry per CDR3 protein. The sample comprises 360,000 or so distinct CDR3 sequences, around 15% of which are singletons, and approximately 20% rests with the top ten. Sequenced material: blood. All receptors derive from a woman in her sixties or seventies with Graves' ophthalmopathy.

This clonotype was observed at least ten times. The chain combines TRBV3-1 with TRBJ1-5; D is unclear. V gave up 5 bases and J gave up 1 base, with 9 bases separating them. Germline loops: CDR1 LGHDT, CDR2 YNNKEL (reference sequence). The CDR3 spans 14 residues. CDR3 nucleotides: TGTGCCAGCAGCGGACGGCAAAGCAATCAGCCCCAGCATTTT. Amino acid sequence: CASSGRQSNQPQHF.

Note on this clonotype: The conserved final phenylalanine or tryptophan is absent from the CDR3, which likely points to a read error. The rearrangement links TRBV4-1 to TRBJ1-1, with 9 positions matching TRBD1. The germline CDR1 and CDR2 sequences are MGHRA and YSYEKL. The CDR3 length is 15 residues. Losses at the gene ends were 3 bases for V and 5 bases for J; bases not matched to a gene: 7. The CDR3 sequence: CASSQGDRDITEAFS. DNA for the CDR3: TGCGCCAGCAGCCAGGGGGACAGGGATATAACTGAAGCTTTCTCT.

This chain uses TRBV12-3 or TRBV12-4 with TRBJ1-4, with a tentative D call TRBD1 (6 bases). This CDR3 spans 13 amino acids. The V end lost 8 bases, the J end lost 7 bases, and 14 bases lay between the germline ends. Written as DNA, the CDR3 is TGTGCCAGCGGGGGGGCAAGGGCTGAAAAACTGTTTTTT. Protein: CASGGARAEKLFF.

This chain uses TRBV5-1 with TRBJ2-3, with TRBD2 matching over 12 bases. This CDR3 is built from 15 residues. V shed 4 bases, J shed 6 bases, and the junction held 6 bases outside the gene matches. Germline loops: CDR1 SGHRS, CDR2 YFSETQ. The CDR3 coding sequence is TGCGCCAGCAGCCCAGGACTAGCGGGATTGGATACGCAGTATTTT. Its translation is CASSPGLAGLDTQYF.

This clonotype was detected ten times or more. The CDR3 bases are TGTGCCACCAGTGATCTGGACAAGCCCTACGAGCAGTACTTC. The encoded protein is CATSDLDKPYEQYF. The chain couples TRBV24-1 to TRBJ2-7; tentatively, D is TRBD1 (5 bases). This CDR3 has 14 amino acids. From germline, CDR1 is KGHDR and CDR2 SFDVKD. With 3 bases removed from V and 2 bases from J, the gap between germline ends came to 10 bases.

This clonotype was recorded at least ten times. The genes are TRBV2 and TRBJ2-1, with 7 bases fitting TRBD1. The CDR3 has 12 amino acids. V trimming: 3 bases; J trimming: 15 bases; junction bases outside the gene matches: 8. Germline-derived CDR1 and CDR2 are SNHLY and FYNNEI. The DNA of the CDR3 is TGTGCCAGCAGTGACGGGGCAGGGGGAGTGTTCTTC. This gives the protein CASSDGAGGVFF. The complete variable domain, with remaining parts taken from reference TRBV2 and TRBJ2-1, reads EPEVTQTPSHQVTQMGQEVILRCVPISNHLYFYWYRQILGQKVEFLVSFYNNEISEKSEIFDDQFSVERPDGSNFTLKIRSTKLEDSAMYFCASSDGAGGVFFGPGTRLTVL.

Points on this clonotype: This may be a read error: a much more frequent sequence differs by one nucleotide. The chain links TRBV15 to TRBJ2-1, with 9 nucleotides matching TRBD2. The CDR3 loop spans 16 amino acids. Germline CDR1 is LNHNV and CDR2 is YYDKDF (reference sequence). CDR3 loop: CATSREGAGGSDERFF. The CDR3 DNA sequence: TGTGCCACCAGCAGAGAGGGAGCGGGAGGCTCTGATGAGCGGTTCTTC.

This clonotype was observed many times. V and J are TRBV12-3 or TRBV12-4 and TRBJ1-6; 7 bases agree with TRBD1. Trimming removed 5 bases from V and 14 bases from J; junction bases left unmatched: 12. The CDR3 is made up of 14 amino acids. For the CDR3, the DNA is TGTGCCAGCAGTCGTTCAGGGGGGAATTCGGCCCTCCACTTT. Amino acids: CASSRSGGNSALHF.

This clonotype was observed many times. This rearrangement joins TRBV28 to TRBJ1-1; D uncertain. Germline values: CDR1 MDHEN, CDR2 SYDVKM. V was cut by 3 bases and J by 3 bases, with 5 bases left in between. The CDR3 extends over 12 amino acids. As DNA, the CDR3 is TGTGCCAGCAGTTTCGAGGACACTGAAGCTTTCTTT. As protein: CASSFEDTEAFF.

This clonotype was found many times. The chain couples TRBV28 to TRBJ2-7; tentatively, D is TRBD1 (6 bases). This CDR3 spans 15 amino acids. The germline V and J ends were trimmed by 5 bases and 0 bases, with 14 bases remaining between them. Germline V gene data show CDR1 as MDHEN and CDR2 as SYDVKM. The CDR3 is CASSLHRESSYEQYF. Here the CDR3 DNA reads TGTGCCAGCAGTCTCCACAGGGAGAGCTCCTACGAGCAGTACTTC.

Only one count was recorded for this clonotype. A much larger clone is a single base away; this may be a read error. Here the CDR3 DNA reads TGTGCCAGCGCACTAGCGGGGGTAGATACGCGGTATTTT. This translates into CASALAGVDTRYF. The rearrangement links TRBV27 to TRBJ2-3, with 11 bases fitting TRBD2. The CDR3 extends over 13 amino acids. Germline CDR1 reads MNHEY; CDR2 reads SMNVEV (reference sequence).

The J gene is TRBJ1-1, the V gene TRBV30; tentatively, D is TRBD1 (5 bases). V dropped 4 bases and J dropped 0 bases, with 12 bases sitting between them. The CDR3 is 14 amino acids. Looked up from germline, CDR1 is GTSNPN and CDR2 is SVGIG (reference sequence). The CDR3 region has the DNA TGTGCCTGGACTATCGACAGTTTGAACACTGAAGCTTTCTTT. This sequence encodes CAWTIDSLNTEAFF.

This clonotype has only a few counts. Written as DNA, the CDR3 is TGTGCCAGCAGCTTAATCTGGCCTGGGTTAGTGGGCCTAAAAGAGACCCAGTACTTC. Translation gives CASSLIWPGLVGLKETQYF. The rearrangement links TRBV7-3 to TRBJ2-5; D unclear. Germline loops: CDR1 SGHTA, CDR2 FQGTGA. V lost 1 base and J lost 3, with 24 bases in between. The CDR3 is 19 amino acids.

This clonotype showed up many times. The chain combines TRBV30 with TRBJ1-2; D uncertain. Trimming removed 5 bases from V and 0 bases from J, with 16 bases in between. CDR3 size: 15 residues. The germline V gene has CDR1 GTSNPN and CDR2 SVGIG (reference sequence). CDR3 amino acids: CAWHPGGFTNYGYTF. The DNA for the CDR3 is TGTGCCTGGCACCCCGGCGGATTTACTAACTATGGCTACACCTTC.

In its sample, this clonotype was seen a few times. The chain links TRBV27 to TRBJ1-4; possibly TRBD1 for D (5 bases). The CDR3 is 17 residues long. The V end lost 6 bases, the J end lost 0 bases, and 17 bases lay between the germline ends. Germline V gene data show CDR1 as MNHEY and CDR2 as SMNVEV (reference sequence). DNA of the CDR3: TGTGCCAGCAGGGCCGGGACGGCAGCGCCAACTAATGAAAAACTGTTTTTT. This sequence encodes CASRAGTAAPTNEKLFF. The full variable domain, rest sourced from reference TRBV27 and TRBJ1-4, is EAQVTQNPRYLITVTGKKLTVTCSQNMNHEYMSWYRQDPGLGLRQIYYSMNVEVTDKGDVPEGYKVSRKEKRNFPLILESPSPNQTSLYFCASRAGTAAPTNEKLFFGSGTQLSVL.

This clonotype was picked up many times. The chain employs TRBV28 and TRBJ2-3; the D gene is possibly TRBD2 (6 bases). V was pared by 6 bases and J by 3 bases, with 16 bases between. This CDR3 is 15 amino acids long. CDR1 and CDR2 (germline): MDHEN, SYDVKM. The CDR3 nucleotides are TGTGCCAGCAGCCCACCCGGGGGTCGGACAGATACGCAGTATTTT. It translates to CASSPPGGRTDTQYF.

This clonotype has only one observation. Being one base from a much bigger clone, this may be a read error. The gene calls are TRBV12-3 or TRBV12-4 and TRBJ2-7; D tentatively reads TRBD1 or TRBD2 (5 bases each). V lost 5 bases and J lost 3, with 29 bases in between. The CDR3 extends over 19 amino acids. The CDR3 DNA reads as TGTGCCAGCAGTCCCCCTGGGACCTTGGAGACACCTATCGTCTACGAGCAGTACTTC. It is translated as CASSPPGTLETPIVYEQYF.

With respect to this clonotype: A much more abundant neighbour one base away suggests this may be a read error. The V call is TRBV28, the J call TRBJ1-1; D possibly corresponds to TRBD1 (6 bases). Germline CDR1 MDHEN, CDR2 SYDVKM. The CDR3 consists of 11 residues. The CDR3 here is CASRRGMQAIF. The CDR3 DNA sequence: TGTGCCAGCCGGAGGGGGATGCAGGCTATCTTT.

This clonotype occurred many times. The chain has TRBV11-2 and TRBJ2-3; D ambiguous. The CDR3 loop spans 14 amino acids. Germline V lookup: CDR1 SGHAT, CDR2 FQNNGV. V lost 1 base to trimming and J lost 2 bases, with 7 bases between them. The CDR3 DNA is TGTGCCAGCAGCTTAGGAGTGGCCACAGATACGCAGTATTTT. Its protein product is CASSLGVATDTQYF.

The table lists this clonotype with many counts. The chain recombines TRBV27 with TRBJ2-1; possibly TRBD1 or TRBD2 for D (5 bases each). V lost 3 bases, J lost 6 bases, and 9 bases lay in between. This CDR3 spans 13 amino acids. Germline lookup yields CDR1 MNHEY and CDR2 SMNVEV (reference sequence). The CDR3 bases are TGTGCCAGCAGTTTCCTGGGGGTCAATGAGCAGTTCTTC. The encoded protein is CASSFLGVNEQFF.

This rearrangement joins TRBV6-2 or TRBV6-3 to TRBJ1-5; 7 bases are shared with TRBD1. The V gene end was trimmed by 4 bases and the J gene end by 2 bases; junction bases not matched to a gene: 11. CDR1 is MNHEY, CDR2 SVGEGT, per germline. CDR3 length equals 17 residues. DNA of the CDR3: TGTGCCAGCAGTTCCTCCTCAGGGGGGACACGCAATCAGCCCCAGCATTTT. Translating gives CASSSSSGGTRNQPQHF.

This clonotype was observed a few times. This chain uses TRBV5-1 with TRBJ2-1; 12 positions match TRBD2. The CDR3 is 17 amino acids. The germline gives CDR1 SGHRS, CDR2 YFSETQ. J lost 4 bases, V lost 0 bases, and 5 bases had no gene match. In DNA, the CDR3 is TGCGCCAGCAGCTTGGCCTTTCTAGCGGGAGGGTACAATGAGCAGTTCTTC. The encoded protein is CASSLAFLAGGYNEQFF.

V and J are TRBV20-1 and TRBJ2-7; 11 positions match TRBD2. J was trimmed by 4 bases and V by 6 bases; bases with no gene match: 8. The germline V gene encodes CDR1 DFQATT and CDR2 SNEGSKA (reference sequence). The CDR3 length is 14 residues. The DNA of the CDR3 is TGCAGTGCAGATCAGACTAGCGGGATTTACGAGCAGTACTTC. It encodes CSADQTSGIYEQYF.

This clonotype appeared many times. The CDR3 DNA reads TGTGCCAGCAGTTCACCGGGGCTAGGGCCAGTCCAAGAGACCCAGTACTTC. This translates into CASSSPGLGPVQETQYF. The chain carries TRBV28 and TRBJ2-5; the D call may be TRBD1 or TRBD2 (5 bases each). This CDR3 has 17 amino acids. Trimming removed 4 bases from V and 1 base from J, with 19 bases in between. CDR1 and CDR2 (germline): MDHEN, SYDVKM.

This clonotype was picked up many times. The rearrangement uses TRBV3-1 and TRBJ2-7; possibly TRBD2 for D (5 bases). This CDR3 is built from 11 residues. The V gene lost 11 bases and the J gene lost 5 bases, with 13 bases spanning the gap. The V gene's germline CDR1 is LGHDT and CDR2 YNNKEL (reference sequence). The CDR3 protein is CAGRGPNEQYF. CDR3 bases: TGTGCCGGAAGAGGGCCCAACGAGCAGTACTTC.

Many counts were recorded for this clonotype. V is TRBV11-2 and J is TRBJ2-1, with D uncertain. V was clipped by 4 bases and J by 7 bases, with 17 bases between them. From germline, CDR1 is SGHAT and CDR2 FQNNGV. CDR3 length: 15 residues. CDR3 sequence reads: CASSSLRSSSNEQFF. The CDR3 region has the DNA TGTGCCAGCAGCTCCCTAAGGAGTAGTTCGAATGAGCAGTTCTTC. The full variable domain, in which reference TRBV11-2 and TRBJ2-1 provide the parts outside the CDR3, is EAGVAQSPRYKIIEKRQSVAFWCNPISGHATLYWYQQILGQGPKLLIQFQNNGVVDDSQLPKDRFSAERLKGVDSTLKIQPAKLEDSAVYLCASSSLRSSSNEQFFGPGTRLTVL.

Turning to this clonotype: This could be a read error, since a much larger clone is one nucleotide away. The V and J genes are TRBV6-4 and TRBJ1-5; 7 positions agree with TRBD1. The ends lost 3 bases at V and 0 bases at J; junction bases unmatched: 5. This CDR3 is 16 amino acids long. Germline CDR1 is MRHNA and CDR2 is SNTAGT. The CDR3 here is CASSEGGQLSNQPQHF. DNA of the CDR3: TGTGCCAGCAGTGAAGGGGGACAGCTTAGCAATCAGCCCCAGCATTTT.

This clonotype was counted ten times or more. V is TRBV7-3 and J is TRBJ2-1; 7 bases line up with TRBD2. The V and J ends lost 4 bases and 9 bases, in that order; junction bases with no gene match: 9. The CDR3 consists of 14 residues. Germline V gene lookup returns CDR1 SGHTA and CDR2 FQGTGA. CDR3 region: CASSSGGGPVEQFF. CDR3 DNA sequence: TGTGCCAGCAGCTCGGGGGGAGGCCCAGTTGAGCAGTTCTTC.

There are a few counts of this clonotype. The genes are TRBV6-2 or TRBV6-3 and TRBJ2-1, with 8 nucleotides matching TRBD2. Germline V gives CDR1 MNHEY, CDR2 SVGEGT. This CDR3 spans 16 amino acids. With 0 bases clipped from V and 4 bases from J, the junction kept 5 bases outside the gene matches. CDR3: CASSYSAGGTYNEQFF. The CDR3 DNA is TGTGCCAGCAGTTACTCGGCGGGAGGTACATACAATGAGCAGTTCTTC.

The chain recombines TRBV12-3 or TRBV12-4 with TRBJ2-6; no clear D. There are 17 residues in the CDR3. Between the trimmed V and J ends, which lost 5 bases and 2 bases, there was a span of 16 bases. CDR3 nucleotides: TGTGCCAGCAGTCCCCCGGGTCCCTTTCCTGGGGCCAACGTCCTGACTTTC. Translating gives CASSPPGPFPGANVLTF.